Reported below is one T cell receptor (beta chain). Its matching antigen is unknown. Some clones are missing from TCRdb's copy, which holds only in-frame ones; the method was immunoSEQ multiplex PCR. The sample records 60,000 or so clones, roughly 84% being singletons. The germline V gene has CDR1 LGHDT and CDR2 YNNKEL (reference sequence). V dropped 3 bases and J dropped 4 bases, with 13 bases sitting between them. The CDR3 has 15 residues. This sample was included in a study of T cell responses to AZD1222 COVID-19 vaccine. Study-wide points: Donors in the cohort were predominantly white British and more often female, and clonal diversity was possibly underestimated. Unmutated variant regions are reportedly targeted by nearly half of spike-specific TCRs.

This chain connects TRBV3-1 (or the pseudogene TRBV3-2) to TRBJ1-5, with TRBD1 as a possible D gene (5 bases). The TCR originated in an adult in good health. Material: peripheral blood, obtained on day 0 of AZD1222 vaccination. The DNA of the CDR3 is TGTGCCAGCAGCCACCACGGGGGAAAGAATCAGCCCCAGCATTTT. Translation: CASSHHGGKNQPQHF.